This TCR beta chain was identified in a study of identical twins. There are 14 residues in the CDR3. J was trimmed by 3 bases and V by 3 bases; bases with no gene match: 2. Germline V gene data show CDR1 as LNHNV and CDR2 as YYDKDF (reference sequence). Study-level results: The degree of excess twin sharing was weaker in beta out-of-frame sequences. Its conclusions, products of cross-sectional statistical analysis, did not come from following the same donors. Analyses based on zero insertions could be partly confounded by invariant MAIT and iNKT cells.

As to this clonotype: Its antigen remains unknown.

TCRdb processed the 5' RACE reads anew with MiXCR; each CDR3 protein has one entry. The table shows a few hundred thousand distinct CDR3 sequences, with about 8% occurring only once. These data were also filed under a second study, of yellow fever vaccine responses in identical twins.

The chain is built from TRBV15 and TRBJ2-7, with 10 bases fitting TRBD1. The source material was CD8+ T cells sorted from blood. This TCR came from a woman aged 18-29 years in good health. As DNA, the CDR3 is TGTGCCACCAGCAGGGGGGACAGGGGCTACGAGCAGTACTTC. Its protein is CATSRGDRGYEQYF.